Shown below are 18 T cell receptor beta chains from a single sample sequenced in a study of response to subunit inactivated influenza vaccine. One entry per CDR3 protein results from TCRdb running MiXCR on the RT-PCR reads. Of under 750,000 distinct CDR3 sequences in the sample, approximately 12% were seen once. This specimen was PBMCs from blood, taken on the day of vaccination. These receptors originate from a man aged 45 to 65 who received an inactivated influenza vaccine.

This chain joins TRBV5-1 and TRBJ1-2, with D possibly being TRBD1 (5 bases). V was pared by 4 bases and J by 8 bases, with 21 bases between. The germline V gene encodes CDR1 SGHRS and CDR2 YFSETQ. The CDR3 consists of 15 residues. CDR3 sequence (DNA): TGCGCCAGCAGCGCCTGGGACGGCTCGAGGAAAGGCTACACCTTC. Protein product: CASSAWDGSRKGYTF. Filled out from reference TRBV5-1 and TRBJ1-2, the complete variable domain reads KAGVTQTPRYLIKTRGQQVTLSCSPISGHRSVSWYQQTPGQGLQFLFEYFSETQRNKGNFPGRFSGRQFSNSRSEMNVSTLELGDSALYLCASSAWDGSRKGYTFGSGTRLTVV.

The CDR3 bases are TGTGCCAGCAGACAGGGGATTACCTATGGCTACACCTTC. Its translation: CASRQGITYGYTF. The chain couples TRBV6-1 to TRBJ1-2; 7 bases are a match to TRBD1. V dropped 6 bases and J dropped 4; count of bases not matched to a gene: 5. Germline CDR1 is MNHNS and CDR2 is SASEGT. The CDR3 length is 13 residues.

About this clonotype: Sequence at one end of the junction differs from germline and may be a read error. The J gene is TRBJ2-2, the V gene TRBV7-9, with 10 bases identical to TRBD2. The CDR3 extends over 14 amino acids. Per the germline V gene, CDR1 is SEHNR and CDR2 is FQNEAQ (reference sequence). The CDR3 protein is CSSSTLAGAGELFF. The CDR3 DNA reads TGTTCCAGCAGTACCCTAGCGGGAGCCGGGGAGCTGTTTTTT. Filled out from reference TRBV7-9 and TRBJ2-2, the complete variable domain reads DTGVSQNPRHKITKRGQNVTFRCDPISEHNRLYWYRQTLGQGPEFLTYFQNEAQLEKSRLLSDRFSAERPKGSFSTLEIQRTEQGDSAMYLCSSSTLAGAGELFFGEGSRLTVL.

As to this clonotype: A much more abundant neighbour one base away suggests this may be a read error. V usage is TRBV27 and J usage is TRBJ1-4, with 9 bases matching TRBD1. CDR1 is MNHEY, CDR2 SMNVEV, per germline (reference sequence). The CDR3 runs 14 residues. Losses at the gene ends were 8 bases for V and 8 bases for J; bases not matched to a gene: 9. The CDR3 DNA is TGTGCCAGCGCAAAACAGGGGGCGAGAGAAAAACTGTTTTTT. This codes for CASAKQGAREKLFF.

This clonotype was recorded at least ten times. The chain links TRBV4-3 to TRBJ2-1, with D maybe TRBD1 (5 bases). Germline-derived CDR1 and CDR2 are LGHNA and YSLEER. This CDR3 is built from 14 residues. V lost 4 bases, J lost 2 bases, and 9 bases lay in between. The CDR3 DNA is TGCGCCAGCAGCCCAGGGTTTCCCTACAATGAGCAGTTCTTC. Its translation is CASSPGFPYNEQFF.

This clonotype was seen ten or more times. The chain carries TRBV7-2 and TRBJ2-7; D is unresolved. The germline V gene has CDR1 SGHTA and CDR2 FQGNSA. V lost 1 base, J lost 5 bases, and 12 bases lay in between. The CDR3 loop spans 14 amino acids. The CDR3 region is CASSLVAAKDEQYF. The CDR3 region has the DNA TGTGCCAGCAGCTTAGTTGCCGCTAAGGACGAGCAGTACTTC.

V is TRBV5-1 and J is TRBJ2-3; possible D gene TRBD2, 5 bases. The CDR3 totals 15 residues. Germline CDR1 is SGHRS and CDR2 is YFSETQ. Trimming removed 5 bases from V and 4 bases from J, with 17 bases in between. The CDR3 reads CASRLLPEGADTQYF. CDR3 nucleotides: TGCGCCAGCAGGCTCCTTCCCGAGGGCGCAGATACGCAGTATTTT.

The chain employs TRBV6-2 or TRBV6-3 and TRBJ2-7; D not resolved. The CDR3 is made up of 12 amino acids. CDR1 MNHEY and CDR2 SVGEGT come from the germline V gene. Trimming stripped 2 bases from V and 3 bases from J, with 5 bases between. The CDR3 reads CASSYKGYEQYF. CDR3 DNA sequence: TGTGCCAGCAGTTACAAGGGCTACGAGCAGTACTTC.

In this sample, this clonotype turned up many times. V is TRBV3-1 and J is TRBJ2-7, with 9 bases matching TRBD2. With 4 bases clipped from V and 0 bases from J, the junction kept 4 bases outside the gene matches. From germline, CDR1 is LGHDT and CDR2 YNNKEL (reference sequence). This CDR3 contains 15 residues. The DNA for the CDR3 is TGTGCCAGCAGCCTCTTAGCGGGGGTCTCCTACGAGCAGTACTTC. It encodes CASSLLAGVSYEQYF.

This clonotype was counted only a few times. The DNA for the CDR3 is TGTGCCAGCAGCGTATTCGATCTTACAGATACGCAGTATTTT. Amino acid sequence: CASSVFDLTDTQYF. The chain links TRBV9 to TRBJ2-3, with D uncertain. Trimming shortened V by 1 base and J by 3 bases, and 9 bases separated the two germline ends. CDR1 is SGDLS, CDR2 YYNGEE, per germline. CDR3 length: 14 residues.

This clonotype was observed many times. The chain recombines TRBV5-1 with TRBJ2-5; 10 bases are a match to TRBD2. J was trimmed by 5 bases and V by 0 bases; bases with no gene match: 4. This CDR3 spans 15 amino acids. In germline, CDR1 is SGHRS, CDR2 YFSETQ. Here the CDR3 reads CASSLDGTSEETQYF. Written as DNA, the CDR3 is TGCGCCAGCAGCTTGGATGGGACTAGCGAGGAGACCCAGTACTTC.

The chain has TRBV6-2 or TRBV6-3 and TRBJ2-2; D is ambiguous. The CDR3 covers 13 residues. Germline CDR1 MNHEY, CDR2 SVGEGT. V was shortened by 11 bases and J by 0 bases, with 10 bases between the two germline ends. CDR3 coding DNA: TGTGCCCAAGGGAATCCGAACACCGGGGAGCTGTTTTTT. Translating gives CAQGNPNTGELFF.

This clonotype has only a few counts. This chain connects TRBV4-1 to TRBJ1-1; TRBD1 matches 8 bases. This CDR3 contains 14 residues. Trimming cost V 6 bases and J 5 bases; bases outside gene matches: 8. Looked up from germline, CDR1 is MGHRA and CDR2 is YSYEKL. The CDR3 sequence is CASRLQGAGTEAFF. CDR3 in DNA: TGCGCCAGCAGACTTCAGGGGGCTGGGACTGAAGCTTTCTTT.

In its sample, this clonotype was seen a few times. This sequence joins TRBV6-2 or TRBV6-3 and TRBJ2-2; 11 bases map to TRBD2. The junction had 17 bases not matched to a gene; V was cut back by 2 bases and J by 6 bases. Germline CDR1 is MNHEY and CDR2 is SVGEGT. CDR3 size: 20 residues. Here the CDR3 DNA reads TGTGCCAGCAGTTACCGAATGCGACCTACTAGCGGGAGAGGGGCCGGGGAGCTGTTTTTT. It specifies CASSYRMRPTSGRGAGELFF.

This clonotype has at least ten counts. The V call is TRBV14, the J call TRBJ2-1; 8 positions match TRBD2. Unmatched junction bases numbered 7, after V lost 0 bases and J lost 6 bases. Germline lookup yields CDR1 SGHDN and CDR2 FVKESK. The CDR3 is made up of 16 amino acids. The DNA of the CDR3 is TGTGCCAGCAGCCAAGATCGCGGGGGGAGAGGCAATGAGCAGTTCTTC. Its translation: CASSQDRGGRGNEQFF.

This clonotype has a count of ten or more. The rearrangement uses TRBV6-5 and TRBJ2-1; perhaps TRBD1 as D (5 bases). Trimming left V 0 bases short and J 9 bases short, with 9 bases between. CDR1 and CDR2 from the germline V gene are MNHEY and SVGAGI. This CDR3 has 13 residues. CDR3 region: CASSYSQGGEQFF. DNA of the CDR3: TGTGCCAGCAGTTACTCTCAGGGCGGTGAGCAGTTCTTC.

The rearrangement uses TRBV4-2 and TRBJ2-2, with 13 positions matching TRBD2. The CDR3 covers 18 residues. The germline gives CDR1 LGHNA, CDR2 YNFKEQ. V shed 0 bases, J shed 4 bases, and the junction held 5 bases outside the gene matches. DNA of the CDR3: TGTGCCAGCAGCCAAGAAGCAAGACTAGCGGGGGGCACCGGGGAGCTGTTTTTT. Amino acid sequence: CASSQEARLAGGTGELFF.

The rearrangement joins TRBV20-1 to TRBJ2-3, with D possibly TRBD2 on 5 matching bases. Germline lookup yields CDR1 DFQATT and CDR2 SNEGSKA (reference sequence). This CDR3 is built from 14 residues. V gave up 1 base and J gave up 2 bases, with 10 bases separating them. CDR3 coding DNA: TGCAGTGCTAGAGTTGAGGGCCACACAGATACGCAGTATTTT. As protein: CSARVEGHTDTQYF.